This TCR beta chain was sequenced for a study of blood T cell repertoires in COVID-19. Study background: COVID-19 samples from acute and convalescent phases originated in the United States, Italy and Spain. PBMCs, B-cell-depleted T cells, or T cells were the source of the cDNA or gDNA that made up the material.

This clone was recorded a few times. This CDR3 spans 14 amino acids. Trimming took off 3 bases at V and 6 bases at J, with 11 bases between the two ends. Per germline, CDR1 MGHDK and CDR2 SYGVNS. Original data processing: For nucleated cells, counts were estimated from reference gene primer amplification. Only in-frame clones appear in the TCRdb table, and some are missing; sequencing was by immunoSEQ multiplex PCR. D and trimming come from the DNA, and the V and J calls and clone size come from that table. The sample lists hundreds of thousands of clones, about 88% seen once, with around 0.97% in the top ten.

This sequence originates from a middle-aged man with acute or convalescent COVID-19. Specimen: peripheral blood. The chain joins TRBV25-1 to TRBJ1-4; no definite D call. The CDR3 is CASSDPRADEKLFF. The CDR3 DNA sequence: TGTGCCAGCAGTGATCCGAGGGCGGATGAAAAACTGTTTTTT. The whole variable domain, remainder taken from reference TRBV25-1 and TRBJ1-4, is EADIYQTPRYLVIGTGKKITLECSQTMGHDKMYWYQQDPGMELHLIHYSYGVNSTEKGDLSSESTVSRIRTEHFPLTLESARPSHTSQYLCASSDPRADEKLFFGSGTQLSVL.